The clone carrying this T cell receptor (beta chain) appeared a few times. Looked up from germline, CDR1 is MDHEN and CDR2 is SYDVKM. The CDR3 loop spans 15 amino acids. The V and J ends lost 3 bases and 8 bases, in that order; junction bases with no gene match: 7. This entry is derived from a study of regulatory T cells in long-lasting Graves disease. The sample's time point: persistent/refractory GD, antithyroid drugs over 5 years with positive TRAb. PBMC-extracted RNA yielded the TCR library. According to the study, TCR beta libraries were built with iRepertoire HTBI primers and CDR3-region Arm-PCR. TCRdb re-called the multiplex PCR reads through MiXCR, storing one row per CDR3 protein. In the table there are 400,000 to 450,000 distinct CDR3 sequences, 23% of which are singletons.

The chain couples TRBV28 to TRBJ1-2, with 12 nucleotides matching TRBD1. The receptor was isolated from a female donor with Graves disease. This material consisted of peripheral blood mononuclear cells (PBMCs), taken when the disease was refractory, from a patient treated with antithyroid drugs. CDR3 amino acids: CASSLGTGGARGYTF. CDR3 in DNA: TGTGCCAGCAGTTTGGGGACAGGGGGCGCGAGGGGCTACACCTTC.